This T cell receptor beta chain was retrieved from a study of blood T cells in healthy people across ages. PCR was performed a second time for about 7 to 11 cycles using a sample-barcoded 5' primer and a J-beta primer mix. Via MiXCR, TCRdb re-called the 5' RACE reads, giving one row per CDR3 protein. The table includes about 640,000 distinct CDR3 sequences, roughly 50% detected once. In germline, CDR1 is DFQATT, CDR2 SNEGSKA (reference sequence). V lost 0 bases to trimming and J lost 4 bases, with 13 bases between them. This CDR3 comprises 14 residues. The sample consisted of blood. This clonotype was obtained from a man aged 55 to 70 in good health. The chain uses TRBV20-1 and TRBJ2-7; maybe TRBD1 (5 bases). CDR3 bases: TGCAGTGCTAGAGATGGGCAGGGTTCATACGAGCAGTACTTC. This gives the protein CSARDGQGSYEQYF.